This TCR beta chain is drawn from a study of blood T cell repertoires in COVID-19. As for the study in general: There were acute and convalescent COVID-19 samples, and they came from the United States, Italy and Spain.

Only in-frame clones appear in the TCRdb table, and some are missing; sequencing was by immunoSEQ multiplex PCR. This table has 240,000 or so clones, 86% appearing once. Sequenced sample: peripheral blood. The TCR was taken from a man aged 55 to 70 with acute or convalescent COVID-19.

The CDR3 region is CASSYRLAGWDEQFF. The CDR3 coding sequence is TGTGCCAGCAGTTATCGTCTAGCGGGATGGGATGAGCAGTTCTTC. The chain is built from TRBV6-5 and TRBJ2-1; 9 nucleotides line up with TRBD2. J lost 8 bases, V lost 3 bases, and 8 bases had no gene match. Per the germline V gene, CDR1 is MNHEY and CDR2 is SVGAGI. The CDR3 has 15 amino acids.